Following are 22 T cell receptor beta chains from one sample sequenced in a study of cytomegalovirus exposure and HLA in healthy donors. 60 Vbeta and 13 Jbeta primers were used in PCR. Method: immunoSEQ multiplex PCR; TCRdb's copy keeps in-frame clones and lacks some. The sample has 170,000 or so clones, roughly 80% seen once; the top ten hold around 1.9%. Source material: PBMCs. The receptors derive from a man aged 18 to 30 in good health and CMV-seronegative.

This sequence joins TRBV29-1 and TRBJ2-7, with D possibly being TRBD1 (5 bases). Germline-derived CDR1 and CDR2 are SQVTM and ANQGSEA. Trimming left V 1 base short and J 0 bases short, with 13 bases between. This CDR3 is 15 amino acids long. The CDR3 DNA reads as TGCAGCGTTGAAGGGGGCAGCGTGGCCTCCTACGAGCAGTACTTC. This gives the protein CSVEGGSVASYEQYF.

This clone was seen only once. V usage is TRBV25-1 and J usage is TRBJ1-2; D possibly corresponds to TRBD1 (5 bases). The germline gives CDR1 MGHDK, CDR2 SYGVNS. This CDR3 has 16 amino acids. Deletions cut 0 bases from V and 5 bases from J, with 16 bases between. The CDR3 DNA is TGTGCCAGCAGTGAATATGCGGAGACAGCCCCTTATGGCTACACCTTC. This encodes CASSEYAETAPYGYTF.

The V gene is TRBV9, the J gene TRBJ1-2; D may be TRBD1 (6 bases). There are 13 residues in the CDR3. Trimming removed 0 bases at V and 7 bases at J, with 10 bases between. The V gene's germline CDR1 is SGDLS and CDR2 YYNGEE. In nucleotides, the CDR3 is TGTGCCAGCAGCGTAGAGGTCAGGGGTGGCTACACCTTC. Its protein is CASSVEVRGGYTF.

The V and J genes are TRBV5-4 and TRBJ1-6; D gene unclear. Germline-derived CDR1 and CDR2 are SGHNT and YYREEE (reference sequence). Trimming left V 4 bases short and J 0 bases short, with 8 bases between. The CDR3 spans 15 residues. CDR3 DNA: TGTGCCAGCAGCCCCTATGGCTCCTATAATTCACCCCTCCACTTT. Translation gives CASSPYGSYNSPLHF.

This clone was picked up one time. V is TRBV6-1 and J is TRBJ2-7; the D is unclear. With 6 bases removed from V and 3 bases from J, the gap between germline ends came to 15 bases. The CDR3 consists of 14 residues. The germline CDR1 and CDR2 sequences are MNHNS and SASEGT. CDR3 nucleotides: TGTGCCAGCAGCCCACTTAGAATTGGCTACGAGCAGTACTTC. Translation gives CASSPLRIGYEQYF.

V usage is TRBV29-1 and J usage is TRBJ1-5, with D possibly matching TRBD1 (5 bases). This CDR3 contains 14 residues. Germline V CDR1 and CDR2: SQVTM, ANQGSEA. The V end lost 6 bases, the J end lost 2 bases, and 14 bases lay between the germline ends. This chain's CDR3 is CSVGQGEGNQPQHF. CDR3 nucleotides: TGCAGCGTGGGGCAGGGCGAAGGCAATCAGCCCCAGCATTTT.

The chain uses TRBV2 and TRBJ1-5; 8 bases are a match to TRBD1. V was clipped by 6 bases and J by 3 bases; unmatched bases: 7. Per germline, CDR1 SNHLY and CDR2 FYNNEI. The CDR3 is 15 amino acids. CDR3 nucleotides: TGTGCCAGCAGCTCCAGGGGGCCACACAATCAGCCCCAGCATTTT. This codes for CASSSRGPHNQPQHF.

The chain links TRBV6-6 to TRBJ2-1; 11 bases map to TRBD2. The length of the CDR3 is 13 residues. The junction had 8 bases not matched to a gene; V was cut back by 4 bases and J by 15 bases. Germline-derived CDR1 and CDR2 are MNHNY and SVGAGI (reference sequence). CDR3 DNA sequence: TGTGCCAGCAGTTCTAATCTTAGCGGGAGGGGGTTCTTC. Its translation: CASSSNLSGRGFF.

This chain links TRBV29-1 with TRBJ2-2; 8 positions match TRBD1. The trim removed 6 bases at V and 5 bases at J, leaving 8 bases unmatched. Germline CDR1 SQVTM, CDR2 ANQGSEA. The length of the CDR3 is 14 residues. The CDR3 region has the DNA TGCAGCGTCCTCCGGGACAGGACGACCGGGGAGCTGTTTTTT. Amino acid sequence: CSVLRDRTTGELFF.

The rearrangement links TRBV29-1 to TRBJ2-1; tentatively, D is TRBD2 (6 bases). CDR1 and CDR2 (germline): SQVTM, ANQGSEA. The CDR3 covers 13 residues. V was trimmed by 4 bases and J by 9 bases, leaving 16 bases between them. This chain's CDR3 is CSVATWGEGEQFF. In DNA, the CDR3 is TGCAGCGTTGCGACTTGGGGGGAAGGTGAGCAGTTCTTC.

This clone was detected a few times. The chain carries TRBV15 and TRBJ2-2; 10 nucleotides align to TRBD1. The CDR3 covers 16 residues. Germline loops: CDR1 LNHNV, CDR2 YYDKDF (reference sequence). Trimming at V came to 6 bases and at J to 4 bases, leaving 8 bases not matched to a gene. The CDR3, as DNA: TGTGCCACCAGTACCCGGGACAGGGGAACCACCGGGGAGCTGTTTTTT. Translated: CATSTRDRGTTGELFF.

The chain is built from TRBV7-9 and TRBJ2-1; TRBD2 is a possible D gene (6 bases). The CDR3 covers 16 residues. V was cut by 2 bases and J by 8 bases, with 19 bases left in between. In germline, CDR1 is SEHNR, CDR2 FQNEAQ (reference sequence). The CDR3 DNA reads TGTGCCAGCAGCTTAATGAGAGGAGGGAAGGCTGATGAGCAGTTCTTC. It codes for CASSLMRGGKADEQFF.

This chain joins TRBV18 and TRBJ1-3; maybe TRBD1 (6 bases). Germline CDR1 and CDR2: KGHSH and LQKENI. The ends were cut back, 5 bases at V and 1 base at J, with 6 bases in the middle. This CDR3 region has 13 residues. CDR3 DNA sequence: TGTGCCAGCTCAACAGGGTCTGGAAACACCATATATTTT. Its protein product is CASSTGSGNTIYF.

V usage is TRBV5-1 and J usage is TRBJ1-1; 8 bases match TRBD1. This CDR3 region has 13 residues. In germline, CDR1 is SGHRS, CDR2 YFSETQ. V trimming: 5 bases; J trimming: 4 bases; junction bases outside the gene matches: 4. CDR3 region: CASRPGTGTEAFF. The CDR3 nucleotides are TGCGCCAGCAGGCCCGGGACAGGCACTGAAGCTTTCTTT. Together with reference TRBV5-1 and TRBJ1-1, the CDR3 gives the full variable domain: KAGVTQTPRYLIKTRGQQVTLSCSPISGHRSVSWYQQTPGQGLQFLFEYFSETQRNKGNFPGRFSGRQFSNSRSEMNVSTLELGDSALYLCASRPGTGTEAFFGQGTRLTVV.

The rearrangement links TRBV4-3 to TRBJ1-2, with D maybe TRBD1 (6 bases). CDR3 length equals 15 residues. From germline, CDR1 is LGHNA and CDR2 YSLEER. Trimming removed 0 bases from V and 7 bases from J, with 15 bases in between. The CDR3 sequence is CASSQDAGGAGGYTF. The CDR3 DNA reads as TGCGCCAGCAGCCAAGATGCTGGGGGGGCTGGTGGCTACACCTTC.

In the case of this clone: One junction end does not reproduce the germline sequence, and a read error may be involved. The chain has TRBV7-9 and TRBJ1-1, with 12 nucleotides matching TRBD1. Looked up from germline, CDR1 is SEHNR and CDR2 is FQNEAQ (reference sequence). The CDR3 loop spans 15 amino acids. This chain's CDR3 is CSSSLGTGGWTEAFF. The CDR3 nucleotides are TGTTCCAGCAGCCTCGGGACAGGGGGCTGGACTGAAGCTTTCTTT.

V is TRBV5-1 and J is TRBJ2-3, with 10 nucleotides matching TRBD2. This CDR3 has 17 residues. The germline gives CDR1 SGHRS, CDR2 YFSETQ. V trimming: 0 bases; J trimming: 2 bases; junction bases outside the gene matches: 6. The CDR3 spells CASSLGVAGGFTDTQYF. DNA for the CDR3: TGCGCCAGCAGCTTGGGGGTAGCGGGGGGATTCACAGATACGCAGTATTTT.

The V call is TRBV6-6, the J call TRBJ2-5, with TRBD1 matching 9 bases. Germline CDR1 reads MNHNY; CDR2 reads SVGAGI (reference sequence). The CDR3 totals 15 residues. Trimming at V came to 8 bases and at J to 5 bases, leaving 12 bases not matched to a gene. The CDR3 region is CASGLGQGPRETQYF. For the CDR3, the DNA is TGTGCCAGCGGGCTGGGACAGGGCCCGCGGGAGACCCAGTACTTC.

This chain connects TRBV28 to TRBJ1-5; 9 bases fit TRBD1. Trimming removed 6 bases from V and 5 bases from J; junction bases left unmatched: 8. CDR3 length: 15 amino acids. Germline-derived CDR1 and CDR2 are MDHEN and SYDVKM. CDR3 amino acids: CASSPSGTGYQPQHF. CDR3 DNA sequence: TGTGCCAGCAGCCCTTCGGGGACAGGGTATCAGCCCCAGCATTTT. The full variable domain, in which reference TRBV28 and TRBJ1-5 provide the parts outside the CDR3, is DVKVTQSSRYLVKRTGEKVFLECVQDMDHENMFWYRQDPGLGLRLIYFSYDVKMKEKGDIPEGYSVSREKKERFSLILESASTNQTSMYLCASSPSGTGYQPQHFGDGTRLSIL.

This clone was seen once. V gene TRBV19 combines with J gene TRBJ2-5, with 10 positions matching TRBD1. Trimming at V came to 5 bases and at J to 5 bases, leaving 5 bases not matched to a gene. Germline V gene sequence: CDR1 LNHDA, CDR2 SQIVND (reference sequence). CDR3 length: 14 residues. This CDR3 reads CASSVSTGGETQYF. The CDR3 DNA follows: TGTGCCAGTAGTGTTTCGACAGGGGGCGAGACCCAGTACTTC.

The gene calls are TRBV7-9 and TRBJ2-7, with D possibly TRBD2 on 5 matching bases. This CDR3 is 15 amino acids long. The germline V gene encodes CDR1 SEHNR and CDR2 FQNEAQ (reference sequence). Trimming removed 1 base at V and 7 bases at J, with 17 bases between. The CDR3 reads CASSLGIGLSGEQYF. CDR3 in DNA: TGTGCCAGCAGCTTAGGAATAGGTCTTTCGGGGGAGCAGTACTTC.

V gene TRBV7-9 combines with J gene TRBJ1-3; 7 positions match TRBD1. After removal of 7 bases from V and 0 bases from J, the junction contained 6 bases not matched to a gene. CDR1 is SEHNR, CDR2 FQNEAQ, per germline (reference sequence). The CDR3 has 15 residues. DNA for the CDR3: TGTGCCAGCACCTCGGGACAGAGCTCTGGAAACACCATATATTTT. It codes for CASTSGQSSGNTIYF.